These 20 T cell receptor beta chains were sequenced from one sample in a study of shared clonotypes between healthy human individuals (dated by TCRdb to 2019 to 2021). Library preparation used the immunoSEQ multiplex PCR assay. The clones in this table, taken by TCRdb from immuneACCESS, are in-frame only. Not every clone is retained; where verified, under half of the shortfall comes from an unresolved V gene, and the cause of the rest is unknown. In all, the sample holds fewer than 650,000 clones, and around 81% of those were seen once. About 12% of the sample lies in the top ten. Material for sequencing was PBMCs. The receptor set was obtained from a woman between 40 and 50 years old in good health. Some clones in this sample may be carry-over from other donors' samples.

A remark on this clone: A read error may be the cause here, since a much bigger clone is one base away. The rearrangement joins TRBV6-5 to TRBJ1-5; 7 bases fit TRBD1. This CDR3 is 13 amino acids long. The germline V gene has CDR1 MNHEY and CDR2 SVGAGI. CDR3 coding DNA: TGTGCCAGCAGTGACAGGGTTAATCAACCCCAGCATTTT. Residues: CASSDRVNQPQHF.

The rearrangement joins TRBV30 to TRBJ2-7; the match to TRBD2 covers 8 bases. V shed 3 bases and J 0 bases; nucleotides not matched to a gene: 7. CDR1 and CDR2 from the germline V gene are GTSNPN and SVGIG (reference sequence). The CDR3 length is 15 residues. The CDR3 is CAWSVSGAPSYEQYF. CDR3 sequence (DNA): TGTGCCTGGAGCGTTAGCGGGGCCCCCTCCTACGAGCAGTACTTC.

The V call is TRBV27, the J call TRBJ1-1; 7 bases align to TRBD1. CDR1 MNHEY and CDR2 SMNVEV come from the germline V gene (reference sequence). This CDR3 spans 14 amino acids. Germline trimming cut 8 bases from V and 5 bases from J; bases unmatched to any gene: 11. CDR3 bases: TGTGCCAGCGGACCCCACAGGGGAGGTACTGAAGCTTTCTTT. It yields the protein CASGPHRGGTEAFF.

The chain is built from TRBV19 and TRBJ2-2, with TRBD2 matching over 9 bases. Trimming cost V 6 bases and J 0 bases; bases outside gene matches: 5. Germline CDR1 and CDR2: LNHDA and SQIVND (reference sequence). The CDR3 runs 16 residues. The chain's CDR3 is CASSPLAGTNTGELFF. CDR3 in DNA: TGTGCCAGTAGCCCTCTAGCGGGAACGAACACCGGGGAGCTGTTTTTT.

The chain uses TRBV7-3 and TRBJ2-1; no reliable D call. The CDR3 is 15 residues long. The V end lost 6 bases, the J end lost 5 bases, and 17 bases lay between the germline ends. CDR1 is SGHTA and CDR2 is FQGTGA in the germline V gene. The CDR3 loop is CASSFDPGRHNEQFF. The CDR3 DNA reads TGTGCCAGCAGTTTTGACCCTGGACGGCACAATGAGCAGTTCTTC.

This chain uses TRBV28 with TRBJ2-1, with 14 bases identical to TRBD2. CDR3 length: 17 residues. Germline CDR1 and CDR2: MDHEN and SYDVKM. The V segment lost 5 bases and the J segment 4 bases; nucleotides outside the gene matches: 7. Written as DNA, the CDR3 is TGTGCCAGCAGTCCCGGGACTAGCGGGAGCCCTTACAATGAGCAGTTCTTC. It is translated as CASSPGTSGSPYNEQFF.

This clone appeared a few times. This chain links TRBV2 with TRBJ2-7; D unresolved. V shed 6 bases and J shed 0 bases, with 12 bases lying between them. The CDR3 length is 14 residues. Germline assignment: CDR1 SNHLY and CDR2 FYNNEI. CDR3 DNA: TGTGCCAGCAGACCGTCTGGGGACTCCTACGAGCAGTACTTC. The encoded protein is CASRPSGDSYEQYF.

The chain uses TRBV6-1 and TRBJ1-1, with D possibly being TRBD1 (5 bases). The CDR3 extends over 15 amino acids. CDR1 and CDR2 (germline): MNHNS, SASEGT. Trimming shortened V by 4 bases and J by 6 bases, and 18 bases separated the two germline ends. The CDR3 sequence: CASSVYHRPQAEAFF. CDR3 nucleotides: TGTGCCAGCAGTGTGTACCACAGGCCCCAGGCTGAAGCTTTCTTT.

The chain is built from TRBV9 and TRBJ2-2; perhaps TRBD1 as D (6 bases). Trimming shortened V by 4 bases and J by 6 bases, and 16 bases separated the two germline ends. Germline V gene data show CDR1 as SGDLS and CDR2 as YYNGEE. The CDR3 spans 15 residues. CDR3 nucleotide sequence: TGTGCCAGCAGCAGCCCCACAGGGATGGCCGGGGAGCTGTTTTTT. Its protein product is CASSSPTGMAGELFF.

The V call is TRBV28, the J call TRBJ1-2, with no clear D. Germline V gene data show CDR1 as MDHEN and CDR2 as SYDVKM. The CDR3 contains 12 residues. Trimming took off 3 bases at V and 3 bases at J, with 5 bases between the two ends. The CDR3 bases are TGTGCCAGCAGTTTTATGGACTATGGCTACACCTTC. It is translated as CASSFMDYGYTF.

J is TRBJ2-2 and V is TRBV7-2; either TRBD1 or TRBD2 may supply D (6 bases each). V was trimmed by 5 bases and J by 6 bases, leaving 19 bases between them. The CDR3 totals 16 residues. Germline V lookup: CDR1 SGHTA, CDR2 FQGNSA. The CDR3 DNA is TGTGCCAGCAGCCCCCAATTGGGGGGCCTTGCCGGGGAGCTGTTTTTT. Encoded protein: CASSPQLGGLAGELFF.

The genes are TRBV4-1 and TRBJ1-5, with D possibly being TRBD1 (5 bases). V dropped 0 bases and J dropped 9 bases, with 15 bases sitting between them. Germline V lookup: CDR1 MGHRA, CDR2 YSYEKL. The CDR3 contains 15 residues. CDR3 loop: CASSQDLEWGGPQHF. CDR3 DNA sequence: TGCGCCAGCAGCCAAGATTTGGAGTGGGGCGGGCCCCAGCATTTT.

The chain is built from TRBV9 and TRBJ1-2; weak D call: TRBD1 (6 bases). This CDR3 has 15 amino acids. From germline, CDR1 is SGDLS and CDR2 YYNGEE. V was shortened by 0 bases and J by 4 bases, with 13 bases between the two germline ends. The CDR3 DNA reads TGTGCCAGCAGCGTAGCACTGGACAGAGGCTATGGCTACACCTTC. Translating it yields CASSVALDRGYGYTF. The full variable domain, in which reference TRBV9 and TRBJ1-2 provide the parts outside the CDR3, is DSGVTQTPKHLITATGQRVTLRCSPRSGDLSVYWYQQSLDQGLQFLIQYYNGEERAKGNILERFSAQQFPDLHSELNLSSLELGDSALYFCASSVALDRGYGYTFGSGTRLTVV.

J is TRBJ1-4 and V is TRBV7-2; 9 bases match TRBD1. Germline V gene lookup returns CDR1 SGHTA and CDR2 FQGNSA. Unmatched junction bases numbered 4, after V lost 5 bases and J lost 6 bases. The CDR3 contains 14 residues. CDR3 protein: CASSQDRGHEKLFF. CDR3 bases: TGTGCCAGCAGCCAGGACAGGGGTCATGAAAAACTGTTTTTT.

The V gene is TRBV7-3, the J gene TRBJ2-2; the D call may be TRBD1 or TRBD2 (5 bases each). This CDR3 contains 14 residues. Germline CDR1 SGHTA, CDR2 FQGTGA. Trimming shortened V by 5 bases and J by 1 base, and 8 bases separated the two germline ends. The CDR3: CASSRDGNTGELFF. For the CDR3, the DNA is TGTGCCAGCAGCCGGGACGGGAACACCGGGGAGCTGTTTTTT.

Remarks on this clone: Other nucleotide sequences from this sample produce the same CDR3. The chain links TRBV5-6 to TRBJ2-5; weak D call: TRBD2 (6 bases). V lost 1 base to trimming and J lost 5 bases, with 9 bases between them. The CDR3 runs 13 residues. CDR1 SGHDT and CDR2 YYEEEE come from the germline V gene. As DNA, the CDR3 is TGTGCCAGCAGCTTGACGAGCGGGGAGACCCAGTACTTC. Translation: CASSLTSGETQYF.

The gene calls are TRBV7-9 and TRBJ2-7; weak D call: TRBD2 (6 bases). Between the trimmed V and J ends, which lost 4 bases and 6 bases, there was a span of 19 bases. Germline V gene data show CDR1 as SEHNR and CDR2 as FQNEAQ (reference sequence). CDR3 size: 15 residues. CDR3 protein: CASSSLGLAFVEQYF. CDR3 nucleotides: TGTGCCAGCAGCTCTCTGGGACTTGCATTTGTCGAGCAGTACTTC.

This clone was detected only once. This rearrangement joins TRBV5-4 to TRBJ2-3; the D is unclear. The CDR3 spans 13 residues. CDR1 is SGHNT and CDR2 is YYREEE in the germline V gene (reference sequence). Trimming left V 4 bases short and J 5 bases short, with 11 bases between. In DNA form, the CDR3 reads TGTGCCAGCAGCCACGCAAGGGAAGATACGCAGTATTTT. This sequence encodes CASSHAREDTQYF.

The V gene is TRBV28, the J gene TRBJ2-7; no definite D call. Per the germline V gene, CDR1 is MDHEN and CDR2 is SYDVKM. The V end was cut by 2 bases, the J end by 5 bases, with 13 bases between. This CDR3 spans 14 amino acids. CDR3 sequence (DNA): TGTGCCAGCAGTTTAATCCGGGTCTGGGACGAGCAGTACTTC. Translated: CASSLIRVWDEQYF.

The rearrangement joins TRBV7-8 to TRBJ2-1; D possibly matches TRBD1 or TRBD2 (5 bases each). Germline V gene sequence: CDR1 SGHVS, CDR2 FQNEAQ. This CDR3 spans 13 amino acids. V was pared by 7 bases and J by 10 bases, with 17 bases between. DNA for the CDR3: TGTGCCAGCATCCCCGGTAGGGGAGACGAGCAGTTCTTC. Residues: CASIPGRGDEQFF.